This TCR beta chain was identified in a study of molecular identifiers for immune sequencing clone quantification. Study as a whole: The replicates split RNA from approximately 20,000 or 100,000 naive CD8 cells five ways and sequenced four. Findings of the study overall: Highly expanded clone sizes could end up underestimated if a barcode were shared by identical TCR molecules.

Libraries of bulk TCR were made by previously described methods (with listed TCR primers). From the PCR reads, TCRdb called clonotypes with MiXCR, one entry per CDR3 protein. The sample has 490,000 or so distinct CDR3 sequences; about a fifth are singletons. This clonotype was detected ten times or more. The antigen remains undetermined. V lost 0 bases to trimming and J lost 0 bases, with 6 bases between them. Looked up from germline, CDR1 is SEHNR and CDR2 is FQNEAQ (reference sequence). The CDR3 extends over 16 amino acids. When naive CD8 T cells were sorted, they were gated as CD8+CD4-CCR7+CD45RA+. The specimen sequenced was naive CD8+ T cells from blood, with Jurkat cell RNA spiked in. The subset here: FACS-sorted CD8+CD4-CCR7+CD45RA+ naive T cells. The clonotype was recovered from a human donor in good health. Some libraries in this study had Jurkat cell RNA spiked in. The chain carries TRBV7-9 and TRBJ2-6, with unresolved D. The DNA of the CDR3 is TGTGCCAGCAGCTTAGCAACAGTCTCTGGGGCCAACGTCCTGACTTTC. Residues: CASSLATVSGANVLTF.